The entry below describes one TCR beta chain. This sample stems from a study of shared clonotypes between healthy human individuals. The overall study: CD8 memory received one plate per donor, CD8 naive two, CD4 memory three and CD4 naive three.

Clones were read by immunoSEQ multiplex PCR, and TCRdb kept only the in-frame ones, dropping some. The sample records roughly 1 million clones, roughly 80% being singletons. V was trimmed by 6 bases and J by 1 base, leaving 22 bases between them. The CDR3 contains 17 residues. Per the germline V gene, CDR1 is MDHEN and CDR2 is SYDVKM. This chain links TRBV28 with TRBJ2-7; TRBD2 might be the D (5 bases). The sequencing sample was made of memory CD4+ T cells sorted from blood. Subset given: CD45RA-negative fraction. This clonotype originated in a man younger than 35 in good health. As DNA, the CDR3 is TGTGCCAGCAGCCAACCGGGGTCCCCTTATTCATCCTACGAGCAGTACTTC. Its protein is CASSQPGSPYSSYEQYF.